This is a list of T cell receptor beta chains from one sample in a study of cytomegalovirus exposure and HLA in healthy donors. Sequencing was performed with immunoSEQ multiplex PCR; in TCRdb, only in-frame clones are kept and a portion is missing. Found here are approximately 260,000 clones, 84% of them singletons; the top ten hold 2% to 2.5%. The source material was PBMCs. Source of these receptors: a woman in her 40s in good health and CMV-seropositive. Each CDR3 is given without its conserved first and last residue.

v_gene	j_gene	CDR3aa
TRBV6-5	TRBJ1-2	ASSQTGVDGYT
TRBV7-2	TRBJ1-1	ASSAGPNTEAF
TRBV11-3	TRBJ2-1	ASSLVAGAGGRNEQF
TRBV29-1	TRBJ2-7	SALRSGSYEQY
TRBV19	TRBJ1-5	ASSDRGNQPQH
TRBV29-1	TRBJ2-1	SVGSYYNEQF
TRBV10-3	TRBJ1-5	AISVIGGRDQPQH
TRBV19	TRBJ1-1	ASSILQHTEAF
TRBV5-1	TRBJ1-1	ASSLRQGFGNTEAF
TRBV9	TRBJ2-7	ASSATAEGYEQY
TRBV11-2	TRBJ2-3	ASSFLPGLAGTTDTQY
TRBV4-2	TRBJ2-7	ASSQVPGNEQY
TRBV7-2	TRBJ2-2	ASSLAERTGELF
TRBV5-4	TRBJ2-2	ASSSEPVGGTGELF
TRBV4-2	TRBJ2-1	ASSQTGTSGYNEQF
TRBV15	TRBJ2-7	ATSREREAPYEQY
TRBV29-1	TRBJ1-2	SVEDEGRRYGYT
TRBV28	TRBJ1-5	ASSLQGRPGQPQH
TRBV19	TRBJ2-2	ASGVQGVGGELF
TRBV9	TRBJ2-1	ASSVDSTYNEQF
TRBV30	TRBJ2-1	AWNLGTGVLNEQF
TRBV2	TRBJ2-3	ASRAGTEDTQY
TRBV4-3	TRBJ1-2	ASSQARTGNYGYT
TRBV10-2	TRBJ2-7	ASSLGGYEQY
TRBV7-2	TRBJ1-3	ASSIGGGWDTIY
TRBV5-1	TRBJ2-5	ASSLGWPGTSEETQY
TRBV5-5	TRBJ2-3	ASSLGGADTQY
TRBV2	TRBJ2-5	ASNPTSGIQETQY
TRBV27	TRBJ2-1	ASSLGLAGRSEQF
TRBV5-4	TRBJ2-1	ASSGGADEQF
TRBV19	TRBJ2-5	ASSIRGTGETQY
TRBV28	TRBJ1-5	ASKPGLAGQPQH
TRBV7-3	TRBJ2-1	ASSSGLAGYNEQF
TRBV29-1	TRBJ2-7	SVYSGRAREQY
TRBV19	TRBJ2-7	ASSFQPGPGYEQY
TRBV5-6	TRBJ1-3	ASSLEGIGGNTIY
TRBV5-6	TRBJ1-2	ASTSGGFGNYGYT
TRBV7-2	TRBJ2-1	ASSSTGTRMGNEQF
TRBV5-1	TRBJ2-5	ASSFDRETQY
TRBV28	TRBJ2-3	ASSLQSREQY
TRBV5-3	TRBJ2-2	ARGGVLAGNTGELF
TRBV7-2	TRBJ2-3	ASSQLVETQY
TRBV19	TRBJ1-2	ASSTPGQGANYGYT
TRBV11-3	TRBJ2-5	ASSYPTGWSETQY